A selection of T cell receptor beta chains follows, all from one sample in a study of Ad26.COV2.S vaccination and SARS-CoV-2 variants. Assay used: immunoSEQ multiplex PCR; TCRdb lists only in-frame clones, some missing. In the table there are roughly 510,000 clones, about 83% of which are singletons. The specimen comprised peripheral blood, sampled in a trial of Ad26.COV2.S vaccine versus placebo. These receptors were obtained from a person between 18 and 65 years old who received the Ad26.COV2.S COVID-19 vaccine or a placebo. The CDR3 runs from the conserved cysteine through the conserved F or W. Fields, in order: CDR3 protein, CDR3 DNA, J gene, D gene, V gene, clone size. A D gene is named only where the DNA matches it firmly. Expanded clones are given a class, and other clones once, few, many or no size at all.

CASSPSTGHGYTF,TGTGCCAGCAGCCCGTCGACAGGGCATGGCTACACCTTC,TRBJ1-2,TRBD1,TRBV9,.
CASSLTTPGEQYF,TGTGCCAGCAGCCTAACTACCCCGGGTGAGCAGTACTTC,TRBJ2-7,.,TRBV27,.
CASSVGWTSASYEQYF,TGTGCCAGCAGCGTAGGCTGGACTAGCGCTTCCTACGAGCAGTACTTC,TRBJ2-7,TRBD2,TRBV9,.
CASSQMGTGASGANVLTF,TGCGCCAGCAGCCAGATGGGGACAGGGGCCTCTGGGGCCAACGTCCTGACTTTC,TRBJ2-6,TRBD1,TRBV5-1,.
CASSQAWGSEQYF,TGCGCCAGCAGCCAAGCCTGGGGCAGCGAGCAGTACTTC,TRBJ2-7,.,TRBV4-1,few
CASSRTDYNSPLHF,TGTGCCAGTAGTAGGACCGATTATAATTCACCCCTCCACTTT,TRBJ1-6,.,TRBV19,.
CATSRDPAGVTGELFF,TGTGCCACCAGCAGAGATCCGGCGGGAGTTACCGGGGAGCTGTTTTTT,TRBJ2-2,TRBD2,TRBV15,.
CASSLAGGSYNEQFF,TGTGCCAGCAGTTTAGCGGGAGGCTCCTACAATGAGCAGTTCTTC,TRBJ2-1,TRBD2,TRBV28,.
CASSFGRGRRTEAFF,TGTGCCAGCAGCTTCGGGAGGGGAAGAAGGACTGAAGCTTTCTTT,TRBJ1-1,.,TRBV5-4,.
CASRGSVAETQYF,TGTGCCAGCCGGGGTAGCGTCGCCGAGACCCAGTACTTC,TRBJ2-5,.,TRBV28,.
CASTLGNLYNEQFF,TGTGCCAGCACCCTAGGGAATCTCTACAATGAGCAGTTCTTC,TRBJ2-1,.,TRBV7-2,.
CASSQAGLAGEQSEQFF,TGTGCCAGCAGCCAAGCCGGGCTAGCGGGAGAGCAAAGTGAGCAGTTCTTC,TRBJ2-1,TRBD2,TRBV3-1/TRBV3-2,.
CASSYSGSYEQYF,TGTGCCAGCAGTTACTCCGGGAGCTACGAGCAGTACTTC,TRBJ2-7,.,TRBV6-6,.
CASSIKHAALAERNEQFF,TGTGCCAGTAGTATTAAGCATGCGGCGCTAGCGGAAAGGAATGAGCAGTTCTTC,TRBJ2-1,TRBD2,TRBV19,.
CASSSQLAYEQYF,TGTGCCAGCAGTTCCCAATTGGCCTACGAGCAGTACTTC,TRBJ2-7,.,TRBV27,.
CASSPLKGNGGLADYNEQFF,TGTGCCAGCTCACCACTGAAGGGTAATGGAGGACTAGCGGACTACAATGAGCAGTTCTTC,TRBJ2-1,TRBD2,TRBV18,once
CASSWGVGASSGANVLTF,TGTGCCAGCAGCTGGGGCGTCGGAGCTAGCTCTGGGGCCAACGTCCTGACTTTC,TRBJ2-6,.,TRBV5-4,once